This T cell receptor beta chain was sequenced for a study of T cell repertoires in cytomegalovirus infection. Study context: Public TCR beta signatures marked donors with CMV infection and the matching HLA.

A few counts support this clonotype. Its matching antigen is unknown. Study results and limitations: Across the ex vivo response, the dominant clonotypes were HLA-C-restricted CMV-specific TCR beta clonotypes.

From the reads, TCRdb called clonotypes with MiXCR, one entry per CDR3 protein. The data contain roughly 230,000 distinct CDR3 sequences, roughly 22% of them singletons. The receptor was isolated from a human donor in good health (CMV status not recorded). Some clones in this sample may be carry-over from other donors' samples. Sample: CD8+ T cells from PBMCs.

CDR3 loop: CSARDGLAGGDNEQFF. Written as DNA, the CDR3 is TGCAGTGCTAGAGATGGGCTAGCGGGGGGAGACAATGAGCAGTTCTTC. The chain combines TRBV20-1 with TRBJ2-1; 11 bases map to TRBD2. This CDR3 has 16 residues. Germline V gives CDR1 DFQATT, CDR2 SNEGSKA (reference sequence). The V gene end was trimmed by 0 bases and the J gene end by 5 bases; junction bases not matched to a gene: 6.